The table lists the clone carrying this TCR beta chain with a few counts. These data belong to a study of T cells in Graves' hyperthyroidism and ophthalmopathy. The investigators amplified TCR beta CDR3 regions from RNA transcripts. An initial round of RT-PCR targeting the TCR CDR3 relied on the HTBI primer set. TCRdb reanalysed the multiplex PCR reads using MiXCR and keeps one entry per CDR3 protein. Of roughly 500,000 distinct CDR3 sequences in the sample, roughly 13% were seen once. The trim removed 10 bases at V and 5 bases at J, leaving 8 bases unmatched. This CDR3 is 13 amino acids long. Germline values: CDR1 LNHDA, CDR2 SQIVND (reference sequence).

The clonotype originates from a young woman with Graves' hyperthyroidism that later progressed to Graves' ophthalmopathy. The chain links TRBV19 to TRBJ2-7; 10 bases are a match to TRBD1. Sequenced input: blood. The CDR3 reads CATEGQGVDEQYF. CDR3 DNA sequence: TGTGCCACTGAAGGACAGGGGGTCGACGAGCAGTACTTC.